These T cell receptor beta chains were read from a single sample in a study of CD8 T cells in ankylosing spondylitis. TCRdb reprocessed the 5' RACE reads with MiXCR, giving one entry per CDR3 protein. The profile shows fewer than 550,000 distinct CDR3 sequences, under 5.5% of them singletons. The sequenced sample consisted of blood, either unsorted or a sorted T cell fraction (not recorded which). Receptors originate from a male donor with ankylosing spondylitis. The CDR3 runs from the conserved cysteine through the conserved F or W. A D gene is named only where the DNA matches it firmly. Size is stated as once, few, many or a size class.

CDR3nt | CDR3aa | j_gene | abundance | d_gene | v_gene
TGTGCCATCCTAGCGGGAGGAGAGACCCAGTACTTC | CAILAGGETQYF | TRBJ2-5 | many | TRBD2 | TRBV28
TGCGCCAGCAGCCAAGCCGGGACAGGGCTTGGAAAACTGTTTTTT | CASSQAGTGLGKLFF | TRBJ1-4 | many | TRBD1 | TRBV4-1
TGTGCCAGCAGCGTGGACAGAACCTACGAGCAGTACTTC | CASSVDRTYEQYF | TRBJ2-7 | few | - | TRBV7-9
TGTGCCAGCAGCGTAGCGGGTTCGAACACCGGGGAGCTGTTTTTT | CASSVAGSNTGELFF | TRBJ2-2 | many | - | TRBV9
TGTGCCAGCAGCTCCGAACCGGGACTAGATTCCTTCTTC | CASSSEPGLDSFF | TRBJ2-1 | many | TRBD2 | TRBV7-2
TGTGCCAGCAGTTACTCAGTTGCGGGACTAGCATTTTTCTACGAGCAGTACTTC | CASSYSVAGLAFFYEQYF | TRBJ2-7 | few | TRBD2 | TRBV6-5
TGTGCCATCAGTGAGTCAGGGGTCACCTACGAGCAGTACTTC | CAISESGVTYEQYF | TRBJ2-7 | few | - | TRBV10-3
TGTGCCAGCAGTTCCCGACAGGGAGGAGCTTTCTTT | CASSSRQGGAFF | TRBJ1-1 | many | TRBD1 | TRBV6-5
TGTGCCAGCAGCTCTCGGACAGGGGGCAAAGTGGAGACCCAGTACTTC | CASSSRTGGKVETQYF | TRBJ2-5 | many | TRBD1 | TRBV2
TGTGCCATCAGTGAGGGAGCAACTAATGAAAAACTGTTTTTT | CAISEGATNEKLFF | TRBJ1-4 | few | - | TRBV10-3
TGCAGTGCCAATGGGAGCAATCAGCCCCAGCATTTT | CSANGSNQPQHF | TRBJ1-5 | many | - | TRBV20-1
TGTGCCAGCAGTGTAAAGACGGGGATGAGTGGCTACACCTTC | CASSVKTGMSGYTF | TRBJ1-2 | few | - | TRBV6-1